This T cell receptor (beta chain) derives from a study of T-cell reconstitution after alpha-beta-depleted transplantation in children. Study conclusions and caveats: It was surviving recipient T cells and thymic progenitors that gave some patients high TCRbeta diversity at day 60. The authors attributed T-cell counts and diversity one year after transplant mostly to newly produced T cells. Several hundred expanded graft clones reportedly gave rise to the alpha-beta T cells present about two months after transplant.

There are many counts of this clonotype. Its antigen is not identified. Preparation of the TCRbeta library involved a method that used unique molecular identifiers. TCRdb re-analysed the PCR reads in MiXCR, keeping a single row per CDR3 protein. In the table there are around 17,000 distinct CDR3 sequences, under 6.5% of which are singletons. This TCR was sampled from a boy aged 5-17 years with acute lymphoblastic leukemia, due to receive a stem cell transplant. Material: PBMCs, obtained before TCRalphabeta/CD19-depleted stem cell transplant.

The CDR3 here is CASSQIGLAGGNIQYF. The CDR3 DNA reads TGTGCCAGCAGCCAAATTGGGTTAGCGGGAGGAAACATTCAGTACTTC. The genes are TRBV4-2 and TRBJ2-4; 10 positions match TRBD2. The length of the CDR3 is 16 residues. V trimming: 2 bases; J trimming: 6 bases; junction bases outside the gene matches: 7. The germline V gene encodes CDR1 LGHNA and CDR2 YNFKEQ.